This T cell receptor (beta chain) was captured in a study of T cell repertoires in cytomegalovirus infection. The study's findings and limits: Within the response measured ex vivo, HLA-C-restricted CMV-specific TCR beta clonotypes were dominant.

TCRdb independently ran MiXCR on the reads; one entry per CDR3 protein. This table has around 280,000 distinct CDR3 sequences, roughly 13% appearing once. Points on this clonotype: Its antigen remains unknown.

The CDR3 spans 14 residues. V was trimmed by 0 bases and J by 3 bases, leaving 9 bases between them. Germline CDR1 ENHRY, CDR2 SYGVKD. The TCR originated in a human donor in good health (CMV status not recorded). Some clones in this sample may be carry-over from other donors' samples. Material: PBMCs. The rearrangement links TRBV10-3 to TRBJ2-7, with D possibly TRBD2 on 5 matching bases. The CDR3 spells CAISESGGNYEQYF. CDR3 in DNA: TGTGCCATCAGTGAGTCAGGAGGAAACTACGAGCAGTACTTC.